One sample yielded the 3 T cell receptor beta chains listed below, sequenced in a study of beta chain features in type 1 diabetes. The study's findings and limits: Shortening that was moderate but significant affected the TCRB CDR3s of Type 1 diabetes patients in all four CD4+ subsets.

The antigens of these receptors remain unknown. The investigators reverse transcribed all of the isolated RNA, so they sequenced expressed TCRB transcripts. Assay used: immunoSEQ multiplex PCR; TCRdb lists only in-frame clones, some missing. Here the sample spans some 360,000 clones, 8.5% to 10% being singletons. Sample: central memory CD4+ T cells from blood. These receptor sequences come from a man aged 30 to 45 with type 1 diabetes.

In its sample, this clone was seen a few times. This chain links TRBV27 with TRBJ1-4; D remains ambiguous. The germline V gene has CDR1 MNHEY and CDR2 SMNVEV (reference sequence). V dropped 0 bases and J dropped 11 bases, with 10 bases sitting between them. The CDR3 has 13 residues. Written as DNA, the CDR3 is TGTGCCAGCAGTTTATCCTATGCACAGAAACTGTTTTTT. Encoded protein: CASSLSYAQKLFF.

This clone was picked up many times. This chain uses TRBV10-3 with TRBJ1-4; D is possibly TRBD1 (6 bases). Germline CDR1 reads ENHRY; CDR2 reads SYGVKD. Trimming took 5 bases from V and 8 from J, leaving 15 bases between them. CDR3 size: 14 residues. CDR3 bases: TGTGCCATCAGTACACAGGGAGGAGAGGAAAAACTGTTTTTT. Translation gives CAISTQGGEEKLFF.

This chain uses TRBV18 with TRBJ2-5; D is ambiguous. The CDR3 is made up of 13 amino acids. Trimming stripped 3 bases from V and 1 base from J, with 6 bases between. The germline V gene has CDR1 KGHSH and CDR2 LQKENI. The CDR3 is CASSPTPQETQYF. The CDR3 coding sequence is TGTGCCAGCTCACCTACGCCCCAAGAGACCCAGTACTTC.